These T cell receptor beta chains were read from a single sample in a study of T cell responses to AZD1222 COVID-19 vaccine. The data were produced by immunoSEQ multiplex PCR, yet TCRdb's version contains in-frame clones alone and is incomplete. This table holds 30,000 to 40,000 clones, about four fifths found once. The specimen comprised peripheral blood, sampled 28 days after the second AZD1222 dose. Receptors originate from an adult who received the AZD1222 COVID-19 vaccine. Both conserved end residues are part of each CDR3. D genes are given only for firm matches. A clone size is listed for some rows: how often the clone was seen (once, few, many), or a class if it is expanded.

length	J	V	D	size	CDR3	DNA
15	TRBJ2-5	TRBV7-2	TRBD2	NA	CASSLALSGAETQYF	TGTGCCAGCAGCTTAGCGCTTAGCGGGGCGGAGACCCAGTACTTC
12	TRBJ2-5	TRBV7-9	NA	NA	CASSPEPETQYF	TGTGCCAGCAGCCCGGAGCCGGAGACCCAGTACTTC
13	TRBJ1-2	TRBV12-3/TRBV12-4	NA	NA	CASSLGVRDGYTF	TGTGCCAGCAGTTTAGGGGTACGGGATGGCTACACCTTC
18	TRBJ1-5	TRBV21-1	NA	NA	CASSKNSDSRVIGQPQHF	TGTGCCAGCAGCAAGAATTCCGACAGTAGAGTTATTGGACAGCCCCAGCATTTT
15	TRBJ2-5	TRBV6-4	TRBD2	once	CASKRSGGAGETQYF	TGTGCCAGCAAACGAAGCGGGGGGGCAGGAGAGACCCAGTACTTC
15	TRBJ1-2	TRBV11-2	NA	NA	CASSLRVSGAYGYTF	TGTGCCAGCAGCTTAAGAGTTTCAGGGGCCTATGGCTACACCTTC
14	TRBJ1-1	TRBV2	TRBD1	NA	CASTRDRKTPEAFF	TGTGCCAGCACCCGGGACAGGAAAACTCCTGAAGCTTTCTTT
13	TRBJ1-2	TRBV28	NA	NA	CASSSGPYYGYTF	TGTGCCAGCAGTTCCGGGCCCTACTATGGCTACACCTTC
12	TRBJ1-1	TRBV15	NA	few	CATSRDYSEAFF	TGTGCCACCAGCAGAGACTACTCTGAAGCTTTCTTT
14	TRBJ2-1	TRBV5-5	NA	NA	CASSLGLPRGEQFF	TGTGCCAGCAGCTTGGGCCTTCCAAGGGGTGAGCAGTTCTTC
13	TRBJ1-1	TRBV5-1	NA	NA	CASSVDANTEAFF	TGCGCCAGCAGCGTGGACGCGAACACTGAAGCTTTCTTT